These 13 T cell receptor beta chains came from one sample sequenced in a study of T-cell memory formation after mild COVID-19. Using its own MiXCR run on the 5' RACE reads, TCRdb lists one record per CDR3 protein. The data show 350,000 to 500,000 distinct CDR3 sequences, about a sixth seen once. The sequenced sample was PBMCs or a T cell subset sorted from them (not recorded which). The receptor set was obtained from a man aged 18 to 35 who had mild COVID-19 (a few samples of this study predate the infection). Cell type and time point are not known.

The chain couples TRBV3-1 to TRBJ2-7, with D perhaps assigned TRBD1 or TRBD2 (5 bases each). Germline V gene sequence: CDR1 LGHDT, CDR2 YNNKEL (reference sequence). V was trimmed by 2 bases and J by 4 bases, leaving 12 bases between them. This CDR3 is built from 14 residues. This CDR3 is CASSQSEGTYEQYF. CDR3 nucleotide sequence: TGTGCCAGCAGCCAATCCGAGGGGACGTACGAGCAGTACTTC.

This clonotype was seen a few times. The rearrangement joins TRBV7-2 to TRBJ1-2, with 7 bases aligning to TRBD1. This CDR3 is built from 14 residues. Trimming removed 5 bases from V and 8 bases from J; junction bases left unmatched: 11. Germline loops: CDR1 SGHTA, CDR2 FQGNSA. The CDR3 DNA sequence: TGTGCCAGCAGCAGTAGGACAGGCGATTTCGGCTACACCTTC. It yields the protein CASSSRTGDFGYTF.

The V call is TRBV4-3, the J call TRBJ2-3; 11 bases are a match to TRBD2. This CDR3 comprises 16 residues. The trim removed 3 bases at V and 1 base at J, leaving 3 bases unmatched. CDR1 and CDR2 from the germline V gene are LGHNA and YSLEER. This CDR3 is CASSQILAGGTDTQYF. The CDR3 region has the DNA TGCGCCAGCAGCCAGATACTAGCGGGGGGCACAGATACGCAGTATTTT.

This clonotype has just a few counts. V gene TRBV12-3 or TRBV12-4 combines with J gene TRBJ2-3, with TRBD2 matching over 8 bases. The CDR3 has 15 residues. Germline trimming cut 8 bases from V and 2 bases from J; bases unmatched to any gene: 9. The DNA for the CDR3 is TGTGCCAGCCGGGGGGGGGACGGATACACAGATACGCAGTATTTT. This translates into CASRGGDGYTDTQYF.

The chain has TRBV5-5 and TRBJ2-6; D perhaps matches TRBD1 (5 bases). Per the germline V gene, CDR1 is SGHKS and CDR2 is YYEKEE (reference sequence). This CDR3 comprises 16 residues. V was cut by 1 base and J by 1 base, with 9 bases left in between. CDR3 DNA: TGTGCCAGCAGCTTGTCTGACAGATCTGGGGCCAACGTCCTGACTTTC. Its translation is CASSLSDRSGANVLTF.

The chain is built from TRBV4-1 and TRBJ1-2; D may be TRBD1 (5 bases). With 0 bases removed from V and 0 bases from J, the gap between germline ends came to 17 bases. Germline V CDR1 and CDR2: MGHRA, YSYEKL. The CDR3 length is 18 residues. For the CDR3, the DNA is TGCGCCAGCAGCCAAGAGCCTAGCCCAGGGCAAGCTAACTATGGCTACACCTTC. Translating gives CASSQEPSPGQANYGYTF.

The V gene is TRBV2, the J gene TRBJ2-2; 9 nucleotides agree with TRBD2. V dropped 4 bases and J dropped 5; count of bases not matched to a gene: 14. The CDR3 length is 18 residues. Germline CDR1 reads SNHLY; CDR2 reads FYNNEI. CDR3: CASSVRRLAGLGTGELFF. In DNA, the CDR3 is TGTGCCAGCAGTGTTAGGCGGCTAGCGGGACTCGGAACCGGGGAGCTGTTTTTT.

The J gene is TRBJ2-5, the V gene TRBV29-1; TRBD1 or TRBD2 may be the D gene (5 bases each). CDR1 is SQVTM and CDR2 is ANQGSEA in the germline V gene. The germline V and J ends were trimmed by 6 bases and 0 bases, with 11 bases remaining between them. This CDR3 is built from 13 residues. The CDR3 DNA reads as TGCAGCGTGGTTCCGGGACACCAAGAGACCCAGTACTTC. Its protein product is CSVVPGHQETQYF.

The chain has TRBV4-3 and TRBJ1-1; D remains ambiguous. The CDR3 runs 13 residues. The germline V gene encodes CDR1 LGHNA and CDR2 YSLEER. V dropped 4 bases and J dropped 3 bases, with 9 bases sitting between them. CDR3 sequence reads: CASSPILDTEAFF. Written as DNA, the CDR3 is TGCGCCAGCAGCCCGATTCTCGACACTGAAGCTTTCTTT.

This clonotype was counted between two and nine times. The chain is built from TRBV6-5 and TRBJ2-7; D gene uncertain. Trimming stripped 6 bases from V and 3 bases from J, with 15 bases between. This CDR3 has 14 amino acids. The V gene's germline CDR1 is MNHEY and CDR2 SVGAGI. The CDR3 sequence: CASSLAVAGYEQYF. DNA for the CDR3: TGTGCCAGCAGCCTCGCTGTGGCCGGCTACGAGCAGTACTTC.

The rearrangement joins TRBV7-2 to TRBJ2-4, with TRBD2 matching 10 bases. After removal of 6 bases from V and 5 bases from J, the junction contained 4 bases not matched to a gene. This CDR3 is built from 14 residues. The germline V gene has CDR1 SGHTA and CDR2 FQGNSA. CDR3 DNA sequence: TGTGCCAGCAGATATAGCGGGGGGCAAAACATTCAGTACTTC. Its translation: CASRYSGGQNIQYF.

The chain has TRBV7-6 and TRBJ2-3; no clear D gene. V was shortened by 1 base and J by 6 bases, with 11 bases between the two germline ends. The CDR3 runs to 14 residues. The germline V gene has CDR1 SGHVS and CDR2 FNYEAQ. DNA of the CDR3: TGTGCCAGCAGCTTAGGCGGTCGGATGGATACGCAGTATTTT. It yields the protein CASSLGGRMDTQYF.

This chain joins TRBV6-5 and TRBJ1-1, with D perhaps matching TRBD1 (6 bases). The germline V and J ends were trimmed by 0 bases and 4 bases, with 12 bases remaining between them. The CDR3 totals 15 residues. The germline V gene encodes CDR1 MNHEY and CDR2 SVGAGI. The chain's CDR3 is CASSYSGGSGTEAFF. The DNA of the CDR3 is TGTGCCAGCAGTTACTCGGGGGGCTCGGGCACTGAAGCTTTCTTT.